This T cell receptor (beta chain) was identified during a study of vaccination effects on CD4 cells after COVID-19. This CDR3 is built from 16 residues. In germline, CDR1 is SGHRS, CDR2 YFSETQ. V was pared by 1 base and J by 1 base, with 5 bases of the junction left unmatched. Under the ViraFEST assay, PBMC were stimulated with viral peptide pools so that antigen-specific CD4+ T cells expanded. Sequencing was performed afterwards. The culture ran for 10 days, and then CD4+ T cells were isolated. Each participant was given two doses of one vaccine (BNT162b2 or mRNA-1273). The repertoire was sequenced with immunoSEQ multiplex PCR; TCRdb's copy has only in-frame clones and lacks some. The data hold tens of thousands of clones, with around 69% observed a single time. In its sample, this clone was seen a few times. No antigen is known for it. General observations from the study: Cross-reaction with common cold coronaviruses was seen in only 1 of 255 vaccine-induced clones from healthy vaccinees.

This receptor was taken from a human donor who received a COVID-19 vaccine. The chain couples TRBV5-1 to TRBJ2-5; TRBD1 aligns across 9 bases. The sequencing here drew on CD4+ T cells from PBMCs cultured with HCoV-229E spike peptides, taken after COVID-19 vaccination. The CDR3 sequence is CASSLWGQGRQETQYF. As DNA, the CDR3 is TGCGCCAGCAGCTTGTGGGGACAGGGTCGCCAAGAGACCCAGTACTTC.